The 2 T cell receptor beta chains given below trace back to one sample, sequenced in a study of blood T cell repertoires in COVID-19. Libraries were prepared by immunoSEQ multiplex PCR; TCRdb keeps only in-frame clonotypes and omits some of them. Of some 260,000 clones detected, 85% to 95% appear once; the ten largest clones hold 1.9%. The sample was PBMCs or T cells enriched from blood (not recorded which). Receptors were obtained from a woman younger than 35 who had recovered from COVID-19.

On this clone: Distinct nucleotide sequences in the sample also encode this CDR3. The chain employs TRBV5-1 and TRBJ1-4; TRBD1 aligns across 11 bases. This CDR3 spans 14 amino acids. The germline V gene has CDR1 SGHRS and CDR2 YFSETQ. Unmatched junction bases numbered 3, after V lost 3 bases and J lost 8 bases. Here the CDR3 reads CASSSGTGGEKLFF. As DNA, the CDR3 is TGCGCCAGCAGCTCCGGGACAGGGGGAGAAAAACTGTTTTTT.

The chain links TRBV7-2 to TRBJ1-6, with TRBD1 matching over 9 bases. There are 15 residues in the CDR3. V lost 6 bases, J lost 5 bases, and 5 bases stayed unmatched. CDR1 and CDR2 from the germline V gene are SGHTA and FQGNSA. In DNA, the CDR3 is TGTGCCAGCAGGGTTCGGACAGGGGATAATTCACCCCTCCACTTT. It encodes CASRVRTGDNSPLHF.